This TCR beta chain was obtained from a study of T cell responses to AZD1222 COVID-19 vaccine. Study-level results: Donor demographics were predominantly white British with a female majority; clonal diversity may be underestimated. The study reported that nearly half of spike-specific TCRs target unmutated variant regions. Regions 160-218 and 743-854 held dominance among vaccine-associated CD4 TCRs, which spanned spike.

This table comes from immunoSEQ multiplex PCR, and its TCRdb copy is limited to in-frame clones, with some not included. This table holds 84,000 or so clones, about 85% found once. With respect to this clone: Antigen unknown.

This CDR3 spans 19 amino acids. From germline, CDR1 is SGHTA and CDR2 FQGTGA. The V segment lost 5 bases and the J segment 0 bases; nucleotides outside the gene matches: 16. Sample: peripheral blood, taken on day 0 of AZD1222 vaccination. This sequence was found in an adult in good health. The J gene is TRBJ2-4, the V gene TRBV7-3; the match to TRBD2 covers 7 bases. CDR3 in DNA: TGTGCCAGCAGCCCACACGCGGGGGAAAGGAGACTAGCCAAAAACATTCAGTACTTC. As protein: CASSPHAGERRLAKNIQYF.